The text below deals with one T cell receptor beta chain. The entry originates in a study of spatial heterogeneity in lung cancer. Indicated time point: sample taken at primary tumor resection. Frozen PBMC, nontumor lung or tumor provided whole RNA, which was sequenced unsorted. One entry per CDR3 protein results from TCRdb running MiXCR on the 5' RACE reads. Among about 86,000 distinct CDR3 sequences listed, around 12% were seen once. V was pared by 1 base and J by 8 bases, with 5 bases of the junction left unmatched. The CDR3 sequence is 15 residues long. CDR1 and CDR2 (germline): SGHTA, FQGTGA. Sample: PBMCs, taken at surgery. This clonotype originated in a male donor with early-stage non-small cell lung cancer. The chain combines TRBV7-3 with TRBJ2-1; TRBD2 matches 10 bases. The CDR3 region has the DNA TGTGCCAGCAGCTTAAAGAGCGGGGGGGCGGATGAGCAGTTCTTC. Its protein product is CASSLKSGGADEQFF.